The clone carrying this T cell receptor (beta chain) has a single count. Sequencing was performed with immunoSEQ multiplex PCR; in TCRdb, only in-frame clones are kept and a portion is missing. The sample lists 70,000 to 95,000 clones, about 90% occurring once. CDR1 is KGHSH, CDR2 LQKENI, per germline. Deletions cut 3 bases from V and 0 bases from J, with 14 bases between. The CDR3 totals 16 residues. The data were taken from a study of OX40 agonist ivuxolimab in advanced cancers. The J gene is TRBJ2-5, the V gene TRBV18; a weak D match, TRBD2 (5 bases). The material sequenced was CD4+ or CD8+ T cells sorted from blood, taken in a trial of the OX40 agonist ivuxolimab. The sequence came from an adult with an advanced solid tumor such as melanoma, head and neck, liver or kidney cancer. The CDR3 coding sequence is TGTGCCAGCTCACCGTCTATCACGGGGTACCAAGAGACCCAGTACTTC. It specifies CASSPSITGYQETQYF.